The 22 T cell receptor beta chains reported below all come from one sample, sequenced in a study of cytomegalovirus exposure and HLA in healthy donors. TCRdb's table, derived via immunoSEQ multiplex PCR, lists solely in-frame clones and lacks some. Of some 240,000 clones in the sample, around nine tenths were seen once. Specimen: PBMCs. The receptors were gathered from a woman aged 18-29 years in good health and CMV-seropositive.

The V call is TRBV7-9, the J call TRBJ2-1; 10 nucleotides line up with TRBD2. This CDR3 contains 14 residues. With V trimmed by 3 bases and J by 10 bases, 6 bases remained unmatched. The germline CDR1 and CDR2 sequences are SEHNR and FQNEAQ (reference sequence). CDR3: CASSFSGRSEEQFF. In DNA, the CDR3 is TGTGCCAGCAGCTTTAGCGGGAGGTCTGAGGAGCAGTTCTTC.

This chain links TRBV7-2 with TRBJ2-1; 15 bases are a match to TRBD2. CDR1 SGHTA and CDR2 FQGNSA come from the germline V gene. The CDR3 sequence is 15 residues long. J was trimmed by 12 bases and V by 5 bases; bases with no gene match: 8. CDR3 sequence: CASSPGLAGGIGQFF. CDR3 DNA: TGTGCCAGCAGCCCAGGACTAGCGGGAGGGATCGGGCAGTTCTTC.

The chain is built from TRBV7-2 and TRBJ1-2; perhaps TRBD1 as D (5 bases). The CDR3 covers 14 residues. Trimming shortened V by 6 bases and J by 5 bases, and 16 bases separated the two germline ends. The V gene's germline CDR1 is SGHTA and CDR2 FQGNSA. CDR3 residues: CASSFSRGTYGYTF. The CDR3 coding sequence is TGTGCCAGCAGTTTCTCCCGGGGGACTTATGGCTACACCTTC. The entire variable domain, with the rest obtained from reference TRBV7-2 and TRBJ1-2, is as follows: GAGVSQSPSNKVTEKGKDVELRCDPISGHTALYWYRQSLGQGLEFLIYFQGNSAPDKSGLPSDRFSAERTGGSVSTLTIQRTQQEDSAVYLCASSFSRGTYGYTFGSGTRLTVV.

This rearrangement joins TRBV7-9 to TRBJ1-5; 9 bases fit TRBD1. Germline CDR1 reads SEHNR; CDR2 reads FQNEAQ (reference sequence). The CDR3 extends over 15 amino acids. V lost 5 bases to trimming and J lost 4 bases; unmatched junction nucleotides: 6. The CDR3 region has the DNA TGTGCCAGCAGCATCTCGGGACAGGGTAATCAGCCCCAGCATTTT. Translation gives CASSISGQGNQPQHF. Supplemented by reference TRBV7-9 and TRBJ1-5, the full variable domain reads DTGVSQNPRHKITKRGQNVTFRCDPISEHNRLYWYRQTLGQGPEFLTYFQNEAQLEKSRLLSDRFSAERPKGSFSTLEIQRTEQGDSAMYLCASSISGQGNQPQHFGDGTRLSIL.

V usage is TRBV7-9 and J usage is TRBJ1-1; D possibly corresponds to TRBD1 (6 bases). CDR3 length: 15 residues. Germline lookup yields CDR1 SEHNR and CDR2 FQNEAQ (reference sequence). Trimming took 4 bases from V and 1 from J, leaving 13 bases between them. The chain's CDR3 is CASSSRGGRNTEAFF. The CDR3 bases are TGTGCCAGCAGCTCGCGGGGGGGGCGGAACACTGAAGCTTTCTTT.

This clone has just a few counts. CDR3 bases: TGCGCCAGCAGCTTGGCAGGACAGGGGGCCTACGAGCAGTACTTC. Translation gives CASSLAGQGAYEQYF. The genes are TRBV5-1 and TRBJ2-7; 10 bases agree with TRBD1. Germline V gene sequence: CDR1 SGHRS, CDR2 YFSETQ. This CDR3 has 15 amino acids. Trimming removed 0 bases from V and 2 bases from J; junction bases left unmatched: 2.

This rearrangement joins TRBV16 to TRBJ1-3, with TRBD1 identical over 8 bases. After removal of 4 bases from V and 2 bases from J, the junction contained 7 bases not matched to a gene. The CDR3 totals 16 residues. The germline CDR1 and CDR2 sequences are KGHSY and FQNENV. CDR3 amino acids: CASSLQGDVAGNTIYF. The CDR3 DNA is TGTGCCAGCAGCCTACAGGGGGACGTAGCTGGAAACACCATATATTTT.

This chain uses TRBV28 with TRBJ1-1; D remains unclear. V was clipped by 4 bases and J by 0 bases, with 6 bases between them. CDR1 MDHEN and CDR2 SYDVKM come from the germline V gene. The CDR3 extends over 13 amino acids. CDR3 region: CASSSPMNTEAFF. Written as DNA, the CDR3 is TGTGCCAGCAGTTCCCCCATGAACACTGAAGCTTTCTTT.

The chain is built from TRBV6-6 and TRBJ2-3; 7 nucleotides align to TRBD1. The CDR3 spans 14 residues. Trimming took 3 bases from V and 4 from J; bases not matched to a gene: 4. Germline V gene data show CDR1 as MNHNY and CDR2 as SVGAGI (reference sequence). CDR3 nucleotides: TGTGCCAGCAGTTATCGCGACAGGGCAGATACGCAGTATTTT. This gives the protein CASSYRDRADTQYF.

This clone occurred once. The CDR3 sequence is CASSLGQGDFNEKLFF. CDR3 in DNA: TGCGCCAGCAGCTTGGGACAGGGGGATTTTAATGAAAAACTGTTTTTT. The rearrangement joins TRBV5-1 to TRBJ1-4; 9 positions match TRBD1. The CDR3 runs to 16 residues. The V gene end was trimmed by 0 bases and the J gene end by 4 bases; junction bases not matched to a gene: 4. Germline CDR1 and CDR2: SGHRS and YFSETQ.

This chain uses TRBV4-1 with TRBJ1-1; 8 bases match TRBD1. CDR3 length equals 17 residues. Germline CDR1 reads MGHRA; CDR2 reads YSYEKL. V lost 3 bases and J lost 4; bases outside the gene matches: 13. CDR3 in amino acids: CASSQEGTGGKFTEAFF. CDR3 nucleotide sequence: TGCGCCAGCAGCCAGGAGGGAACAGGGGGAAAATTCACTGAAGCTTTCTTT.

This chain connects TRBV5-4 to TRBJ1-2; D is uncertain. Germline V gene data show CDR1 as SGHNT and CDR2 as YYREEE (reference sequence). Deletions cut 4 bases from V and 5 bases from J, with 15 bases between. This CDR3 comprises 14 residues. The CDR3 nucleotides read TGTGCCAGCAGCCTGCCCGAGGATATTTATGGCTACACCTTC. As protein: CASSLPEDIYGYTF.

This clone was observed once. The gene calls are TRBV2 and TRBJ2-3, with 7 bases that match TRBD1. Germline V gene lookup returns CDR1 SNHLY and CDR2 FYNNEI. The CDR3 extends over 15 amino acids. J was trimmed by 2 bases and V by 3 bases; bases with no gene match: 5. The CDR3: CASSEDRSDTDTQYF. The CDR3 region has the DNA TGTGCCAGCAGTGAGGACAGGTCCGACACAGATACGCAGTATTTT.

This clone was counted only a few times. The V call is TRBV12-2, the J call TRBJ1-2. TRBV12-2 is deemed a pseudogene. There are 10 residues in the CDR3. Written as DNA, the CDR3 is TGTGCAAGGGAGGGAAGTGGCTACACCTTC. This encodes CAREGSGYTF.

This clone was picked up a small number of times. The V call is TRBV15, the J call TRBJ1-5; no clear D. V was shortened by 8 bases and J by 3 bases, with 14 bases between the two germline ends. The germline CDR1 and CDR2 sequences are LNHNV and YYDKDF (reference sequence). The CDR3 extends over 14 amino acids. CDR3 residues: CATGLRQINQPQHF. The CDR3 DNA sequence: TGTGCCACCGGTTTAAGACAAATCAATCAGCCCCAGCATTTT. Variable domain in full (rest from reference TRBV15 and TRBJ1-5): DAMVIQNPRYQVTQFGKPVTLSCSQTLNHNVMYWYQQKSSQAPKLLFHYYDKDFNNEADTPDNFQSRRPNTSFCFLDIRSPGLGDTAMYLCATGLRQINQPQHFGDGTRLSIL.

The V gene is TRBV11-2, the J gene TRBJ1-2, with D perhaps matching TRBD1 (5 bases). The CDR3 is 16 amino acids. Germline values: CDR1 SGHAT, CDR2 FQNNGV. V was shortened by 0 bases and J by 3 bases, with 14 bases between the two germline ends. The CDR3 bases are TGTGCCAGCAGCTTAGAGCCGATTTCCAGGGACTATGGCTACACCTTC. Translating gives CASSLEPISRDYGYTF.

V and J are TRBV10-3 and TRBJ2-7; 10 bases fit TRBD1. Per the germline V gene, CDR1 is ENHRY and CDR2 is SYGVKD. V dropped 6 bases and J dropped 2; count of bases not matched to a gene: 1. CDR3 length equals 13 residues. The CDR3 bases are TGTGCCATCAGCGGACAGGGGGCCTACGAGCAGTACTTC. As protein: CAISGQGAYEQYF.

The chain links TRBV10-1 to TRBJ2-3; 7 bases are a match to TRBD2. This CDR3 contains 16 residues. V was pared by 4 bases and J by 4 bases, with 11 bases of the junction left unmatched. CDR1 WNHNN and CDR2 SYGVQD come from the germline V gene (reference sequence). CDR3 coding DNA: TGCGCCAGCAGTGGGGAGGGAGTCGGGTCAGCAGATACGCAGTATTTT. Protein product: CASSGEGVGSADTQYF.

This clone was seen just once. The chain carries TRBV4-1 and TRBJ2-1; the D is unclear. This CDR3 is built from 12 residues. The V and J ends lost 0 bases and 7 bases respectively, with 4 bases between them. CDR1 is MGHRA, CDR2 YSYEKL, per germline. The CDR3 sequence is CASSQDYNEQFF. DNA of the CDR3: TGCGCCAGCAGCCAAGATTATAATGAGCAGTTCTTC.

This chain joins TRBV29-1 and TRBJ2-1; TRBD2 agrees at 15 bases. Germline CDR1 and CDR2: SQVTM and ANQGSEA. Trimming at V came to 6 bases and at J to 0 bases, leaving 18 bases not matched to a gene. The CDR3 has 21 residues. In nucleotides, the CDR3 is TGCAGCGTCATAAGGTGGGGGCGGACTAGCGGGAGGGTTAGCTCCTACAATGAGCAGTTCTTC. The encoded protein is CSVIRWGRTSGRVSSYNEQFF.

V usage is TRBV11-3 and J usage is TRBJ2-3, with a weak D call TRBD2 (7 bases). This CDR3 region has 15 residues. Germline V gene lookup returns CDR1 SGHNT and CDR2 YENEEA. V was pared by 3 bases and J by 2 bases, with 12 bases between. DNA of the CDR3: TGTGCCAGCAGCTTGTGGGAGGGGGACACAGATACGCAGTATTTT. It yields the protein CASSLWEGDTDTQYF.

The genes are TRBV6-5 and TRBJ2-2; 7 bases are a match to TRBD2. The CDR3 covers 14 residues. Germline V gives CDR1 MNHEY, CDR2 SVGAGI. V lost 5 bases, J lost 5 bases, and 5 bases stayed unmatched. CDR3 residues: CASSRTRGTGELFF. The DNA of the CDR3 is TGTGCCAGCAGTCGGACTAGAGGGACCGGGGAGCTGTTTTTT.